This T cell receptor beta chain was captured by sequencing in a study of blood T cell repertoires in COVID-19. Study summary: Donors in the United States, Italy and Spain gave samples during acute or convalescent COVID-19. T cells, B-cell-depleted T cells, or PBMCs provided the cDNA or gDNA that served as material.

In the study's own analysis: Amplifying reference gene primers gave estimates of nucleated cell counts. Assay used: immunoSEQ multiplex PCR; TCRdb lists only in-frame clones, some missing. V and J calls and clone size are those listed in that table; D and trimming were worked out from the DNA. Of tens of thousands of clones listed, approximately 83% are singletons. Losses at the gene ends were 5 bases for V and 7 bases for J; bases not matched to a gene: 6. The germline CDR1 and CDR2 sequences are SGHAT and FQNNGV. CDR3 length equals 15 residues. Sequencing was done on a sample of peripheral blood. This sequence originates from a man at least 80 years old with active or convalescent COVID-19. The chain combines TRBV11-2 with TRBJ1-5; 12 positions agree with TRBD1. CDR3 coding DNA: TGTGCCAGCAGCAAGGGACAGGGGGCGGGACAGCCCCAGCATTTT. Amino acids: CASSKGQGAGQPQHF.